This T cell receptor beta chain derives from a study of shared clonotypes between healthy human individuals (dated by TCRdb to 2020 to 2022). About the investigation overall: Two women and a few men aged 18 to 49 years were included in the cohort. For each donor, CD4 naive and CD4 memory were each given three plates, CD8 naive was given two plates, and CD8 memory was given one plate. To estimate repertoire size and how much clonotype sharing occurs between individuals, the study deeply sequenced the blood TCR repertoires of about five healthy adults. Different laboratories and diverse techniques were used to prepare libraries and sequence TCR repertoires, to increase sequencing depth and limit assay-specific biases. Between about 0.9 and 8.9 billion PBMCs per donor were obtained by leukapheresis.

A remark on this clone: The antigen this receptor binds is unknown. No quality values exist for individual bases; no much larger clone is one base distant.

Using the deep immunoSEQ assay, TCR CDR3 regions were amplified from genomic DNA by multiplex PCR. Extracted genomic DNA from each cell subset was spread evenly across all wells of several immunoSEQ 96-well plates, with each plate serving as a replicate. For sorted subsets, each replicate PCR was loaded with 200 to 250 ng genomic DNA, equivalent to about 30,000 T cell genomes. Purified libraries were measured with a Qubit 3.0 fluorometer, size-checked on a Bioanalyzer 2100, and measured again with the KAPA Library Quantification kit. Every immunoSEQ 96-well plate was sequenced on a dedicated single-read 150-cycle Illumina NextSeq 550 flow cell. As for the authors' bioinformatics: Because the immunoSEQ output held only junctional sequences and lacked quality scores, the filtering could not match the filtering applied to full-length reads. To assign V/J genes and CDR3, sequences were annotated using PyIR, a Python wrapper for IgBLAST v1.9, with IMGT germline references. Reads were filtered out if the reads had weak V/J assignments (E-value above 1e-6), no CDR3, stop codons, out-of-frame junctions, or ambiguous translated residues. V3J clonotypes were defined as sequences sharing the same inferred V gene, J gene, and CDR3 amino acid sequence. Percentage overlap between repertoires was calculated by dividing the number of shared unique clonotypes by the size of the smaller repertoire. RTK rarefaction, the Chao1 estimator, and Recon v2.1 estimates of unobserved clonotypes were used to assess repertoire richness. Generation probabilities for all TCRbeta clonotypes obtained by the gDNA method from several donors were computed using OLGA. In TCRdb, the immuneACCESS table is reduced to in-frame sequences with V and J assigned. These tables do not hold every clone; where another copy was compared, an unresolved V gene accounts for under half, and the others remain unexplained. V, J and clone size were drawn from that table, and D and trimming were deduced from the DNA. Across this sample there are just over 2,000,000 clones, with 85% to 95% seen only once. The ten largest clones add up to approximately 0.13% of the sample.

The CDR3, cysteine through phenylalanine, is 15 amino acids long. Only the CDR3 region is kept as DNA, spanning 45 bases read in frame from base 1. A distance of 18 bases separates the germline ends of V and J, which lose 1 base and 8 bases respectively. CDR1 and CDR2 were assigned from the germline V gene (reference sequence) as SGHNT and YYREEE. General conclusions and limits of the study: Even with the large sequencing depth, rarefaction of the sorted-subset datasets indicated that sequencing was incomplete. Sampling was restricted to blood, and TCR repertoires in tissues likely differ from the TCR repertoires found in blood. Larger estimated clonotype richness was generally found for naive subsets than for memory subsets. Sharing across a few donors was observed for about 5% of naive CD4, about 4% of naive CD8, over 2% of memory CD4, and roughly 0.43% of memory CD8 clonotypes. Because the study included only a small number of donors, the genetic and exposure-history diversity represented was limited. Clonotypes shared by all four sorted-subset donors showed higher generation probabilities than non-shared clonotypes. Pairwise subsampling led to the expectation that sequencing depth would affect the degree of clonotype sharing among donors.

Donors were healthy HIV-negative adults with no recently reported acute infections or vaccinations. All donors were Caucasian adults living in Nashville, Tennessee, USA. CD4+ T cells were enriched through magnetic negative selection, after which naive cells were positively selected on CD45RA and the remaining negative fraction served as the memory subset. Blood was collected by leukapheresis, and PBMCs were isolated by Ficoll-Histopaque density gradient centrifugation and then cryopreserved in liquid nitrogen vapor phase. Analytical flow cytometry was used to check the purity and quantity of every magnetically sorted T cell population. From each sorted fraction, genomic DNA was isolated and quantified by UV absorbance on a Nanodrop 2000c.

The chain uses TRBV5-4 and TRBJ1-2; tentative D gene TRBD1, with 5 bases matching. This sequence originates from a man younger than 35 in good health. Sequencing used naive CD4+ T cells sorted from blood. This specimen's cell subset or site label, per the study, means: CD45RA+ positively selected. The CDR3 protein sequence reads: CASSLQGTSKEGYTF. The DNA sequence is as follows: TGTGCCAGCAGCTTGCAGGGTACCTCCAAGGAAGGCTACACCTTC.